This TCR beta chain was captured by sequencing in a study of T-cell memory formation after mild COVID-19. Overall study: TCR clusters were mostly donor specific.

Germline lookup yields CDR1 KGHSH and CDR2 LQKENI. The CDR3 is 16 residues long. V lost 4 bases and J lost 9, with 19 bases in between. MiXCR, applied by TCRdb to the 5' RACE reads, yields one record per CDR3 protein. The table shows about 260,000 distinct CDR3 sequences, with around 15% occurring only once. A note on this clonotype: Antigen: not known.

General study results and limits: A balance of CD4 and CD8 characterized clones contracting day 15 to 85, whereas later expanders leaned CD4+. Mostly located in CM and EM were contracting CD4+ clones, with contracting CD8+ clones located in EMRA.

Sequenced sample: PBMCs or a T cell subset sorted from them (not recorded which). The clonotype comes from a young man who had mild COVID-19 (a few samples of this study predate the infection). Cell type and time point are not known. The chain joins TRBV18 to TRBJ1-6, with a possible D match to TRBD1 (5 bases). The CDR3 here is CASSLQGEGSSSPLHF. CDR3 in DNA: TGTGCCAGCTCACTGCAAGGGGAAGGGTCAAGTTCACCCCTCCACTTT.